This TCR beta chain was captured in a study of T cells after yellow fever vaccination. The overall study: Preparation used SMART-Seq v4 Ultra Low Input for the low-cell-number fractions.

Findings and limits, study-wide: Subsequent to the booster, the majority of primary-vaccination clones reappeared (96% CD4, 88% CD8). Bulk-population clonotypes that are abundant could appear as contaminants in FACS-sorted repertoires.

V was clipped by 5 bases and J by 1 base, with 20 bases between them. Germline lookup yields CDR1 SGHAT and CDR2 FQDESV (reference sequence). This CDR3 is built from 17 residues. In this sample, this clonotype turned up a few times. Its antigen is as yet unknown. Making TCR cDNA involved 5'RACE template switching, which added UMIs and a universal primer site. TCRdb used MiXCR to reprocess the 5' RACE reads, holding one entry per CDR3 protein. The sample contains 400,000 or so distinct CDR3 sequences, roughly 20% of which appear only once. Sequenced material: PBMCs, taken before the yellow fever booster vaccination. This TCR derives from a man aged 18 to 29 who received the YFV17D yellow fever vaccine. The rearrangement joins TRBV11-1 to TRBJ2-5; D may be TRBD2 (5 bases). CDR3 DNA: TGTGCCAGCAGCCCTGGACGGGGTGGAACGAGCCAAGAGACCCAGTACTTC. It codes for CASSPGRGGTSQETQYF.